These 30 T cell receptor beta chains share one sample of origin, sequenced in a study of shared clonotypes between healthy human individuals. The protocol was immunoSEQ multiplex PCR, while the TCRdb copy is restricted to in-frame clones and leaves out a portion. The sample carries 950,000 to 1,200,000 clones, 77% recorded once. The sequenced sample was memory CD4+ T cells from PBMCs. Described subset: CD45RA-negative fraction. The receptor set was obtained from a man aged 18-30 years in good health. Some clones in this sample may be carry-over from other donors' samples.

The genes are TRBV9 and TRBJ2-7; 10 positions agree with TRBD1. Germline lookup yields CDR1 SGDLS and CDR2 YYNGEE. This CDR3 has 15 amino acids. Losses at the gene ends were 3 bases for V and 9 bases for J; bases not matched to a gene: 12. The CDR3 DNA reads TGTGCCAGCAGCGCCCCGGGACAGGGGAACCCCCGGCAGTACTTC. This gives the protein CASSAPGQGNPRQYF.

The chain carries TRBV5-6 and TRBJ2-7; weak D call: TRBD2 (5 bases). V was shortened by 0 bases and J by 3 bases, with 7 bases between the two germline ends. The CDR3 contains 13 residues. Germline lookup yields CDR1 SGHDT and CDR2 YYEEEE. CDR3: CASSLVGVYEQYF. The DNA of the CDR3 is TGTGCCAGCAGCTTGGTCGGGGTCTACGAGCAGTACTTC.

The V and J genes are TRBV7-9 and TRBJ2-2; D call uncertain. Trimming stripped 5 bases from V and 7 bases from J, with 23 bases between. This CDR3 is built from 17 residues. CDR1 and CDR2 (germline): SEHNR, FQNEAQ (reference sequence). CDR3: CASSHSMAPFVNGELFF. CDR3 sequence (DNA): TGTGCCAGCAGCCACTCTATGGCCCCCTTTGTGAACGGGGAGCTGTTTTTT.

DNA of the CDR3: TGTGCCAGCTCACCCCAGGGGGGGAGCTCCTACAATGAGCAGTTCTTC. Its protein product is CASSPQGGSSYNEQFF. The genes are TRBV18 and TRBJ2-1; D is possibly TRBD1 or TRBD2 (7 bases each). V was pared by 3 bases and J by 0 bases, with 12 bases between. CDR1 and CDR2 from the germline V gene are KGHSH and LQKENI. CDR3 length: 16 amino acids.

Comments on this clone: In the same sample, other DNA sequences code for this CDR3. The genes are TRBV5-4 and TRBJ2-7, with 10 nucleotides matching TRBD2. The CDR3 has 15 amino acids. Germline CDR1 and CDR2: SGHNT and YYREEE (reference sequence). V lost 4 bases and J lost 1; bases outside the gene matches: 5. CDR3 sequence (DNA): TGTGCCAGCAGCACTGGACTAGCGGCTTCCTACGAGCAGTACTTC. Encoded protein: CASSTGLAASYEQYF.

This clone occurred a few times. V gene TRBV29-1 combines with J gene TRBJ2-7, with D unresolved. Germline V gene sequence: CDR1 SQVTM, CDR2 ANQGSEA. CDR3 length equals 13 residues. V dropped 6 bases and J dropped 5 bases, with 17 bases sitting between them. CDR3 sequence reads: CSVSRSGIHEQYF. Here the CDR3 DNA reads TGCAGCGTCTCTCGGTCGGGTATCCACGAGCAGTACTTC.

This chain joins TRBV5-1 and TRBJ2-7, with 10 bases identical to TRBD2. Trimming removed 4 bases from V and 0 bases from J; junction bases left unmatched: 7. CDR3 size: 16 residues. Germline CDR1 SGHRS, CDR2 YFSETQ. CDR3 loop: CASSQAAGGSSYEQYF. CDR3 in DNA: TGCGCCAGCAGCCAGGCAGCGGGAGGGTCCTCCTACGAGCAGTACTTC. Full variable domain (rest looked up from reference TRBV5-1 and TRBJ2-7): KAGVTQTPRYLIKTRGQQVTLSCSPISGHRSVSWYQQTPGQGLQFLFEYFSETQRNKGNFPGRFSGRQFSNSRSEMNVSTLELGDSALYLCASSQAAGGSSYEQYFGPGTRLTVT.

This CDR3 is CASSSIRALNTEAFF. CDR3 DNA sequence: TGTGCCAGCAGCTCTATCCGGGCCCTGAACACTGAAGCTTTCTTT. The rearrangement joins TRBV11-2 to TRBJ1-1; D is uncertain. V lost 4 bases to trimming and J lost 0 bases, with 12 bases between them. The germline V gene has CDR1 SGHAT and CDR2 FQNNGV. This CDR3 comprises 15 residues. The full variable domain, in which reference TRBV11-2 and TRBJ1-1 provide the parts outside the CDR3, is EAGVAQSPRYKIIEKRQSVAFWCNPISGHATLYWYQQILGQGPKLLIQFQNNGVVDDSQLPKDRFSAERLKGVDSTLKIQPAKLEDSAVYLCASSSIRALNTEAFFGQGTRLTVV.

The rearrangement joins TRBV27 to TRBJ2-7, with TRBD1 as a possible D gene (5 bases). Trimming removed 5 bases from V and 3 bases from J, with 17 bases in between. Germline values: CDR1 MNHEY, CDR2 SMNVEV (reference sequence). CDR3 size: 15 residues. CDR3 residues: CASSPAGFLDYEQYF. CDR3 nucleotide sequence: TGTGCCAGCAGTCCGGCAGGGTTTTTGGACTACGAGCAGTACTTC.

Written as DNA, the CDR3 is TGTGCCAGCAGTACCCGGCGGGAGACAGATACGCAGTATTTT. Amino acid sequence: CASSTRRETDTQYF. The chain uses TRBV5-6 and TRBJ2-3; TRBD2 aligns across 7 bases. CDR1 and CDR2 (germline): SGHDT, YYEEEE. CDR3 length equals 14 residues. V was clipped by 5 bases and J by 3 bases; unmatched bases: 6.

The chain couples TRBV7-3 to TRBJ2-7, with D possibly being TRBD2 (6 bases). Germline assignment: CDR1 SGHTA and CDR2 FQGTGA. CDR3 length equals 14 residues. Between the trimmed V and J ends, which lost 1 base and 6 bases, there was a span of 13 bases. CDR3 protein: CASSLIGGDGEQYF. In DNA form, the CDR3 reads TGTGCCAGCAGCTTAATTGGAGGGGACGGCGAGCAGTACTTC.

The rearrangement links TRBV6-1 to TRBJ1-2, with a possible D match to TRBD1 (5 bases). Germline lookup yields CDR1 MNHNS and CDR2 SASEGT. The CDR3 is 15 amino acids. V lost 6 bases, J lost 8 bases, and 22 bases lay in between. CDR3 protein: CASRPGGDDGRGYTF. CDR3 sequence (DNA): TGTGCCAGCAGGCCTGGGGGGGACGATGGTCGGGGCTACACCTTC.

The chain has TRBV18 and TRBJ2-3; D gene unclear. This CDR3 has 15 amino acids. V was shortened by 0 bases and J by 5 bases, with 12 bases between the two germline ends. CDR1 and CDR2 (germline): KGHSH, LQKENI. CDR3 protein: CASSPPRTFGDTQYF. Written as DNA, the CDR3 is TGTGCCAGCTCACCACCGAGGACGTTTGGAGATACGCAGTATTTT.

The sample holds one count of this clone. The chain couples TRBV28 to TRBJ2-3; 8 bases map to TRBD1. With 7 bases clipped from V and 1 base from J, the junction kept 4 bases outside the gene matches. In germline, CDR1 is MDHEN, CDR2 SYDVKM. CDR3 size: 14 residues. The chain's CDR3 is CASIRQGRTDTQYF. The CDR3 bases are TGTGCCAGCATCAGACAGGGGCGCACAGATACGCAGTATTTT. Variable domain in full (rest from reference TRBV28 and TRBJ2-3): DVKVTQSSRYLVKRTGEKVFLECVQDMDHENMFWYRQDPGLGLRLIYFSYDVKMKEKGDIPEGYSVSREKKERFSLILESASTNQTSMYLCASIRQGRTDTQYFGPGTRLTVL.

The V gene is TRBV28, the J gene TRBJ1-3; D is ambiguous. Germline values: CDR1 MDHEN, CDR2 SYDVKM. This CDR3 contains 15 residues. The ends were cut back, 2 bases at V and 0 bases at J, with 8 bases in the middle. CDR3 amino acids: CASSLTPASGNTIYF. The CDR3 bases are TGTGCCAGCAGTTTAACCCCGGCCTCTGGAAACACCATATATTTT. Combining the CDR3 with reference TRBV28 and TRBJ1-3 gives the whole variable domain DVKVTQSSRYLVKRTGEKVFLECVQDMDHENMFWYRQDPGLGLRLIYFSYDVKMKEKGDIPEGYSVSREKKERFSLILESASTNQTSMYLCASSLTPASGNTIYFGEGSWLTVV.

The DNA for the CDR3 is TGTGCCAGCAGCGTGGGGCTAGATACGCAGTATTTT. Translated: CASSVGLDTQYF. This chain connects TRBV9 to TRBJ2-3, with TRBD1 as a possible D gene (5 bases). CDR1 is SGDLS and CDR2 is YYNGEE in the germline V gene. V was cut by 2 bases and J by 5 bases, with 6 bases left in between. The CDR3 consists of 12 residues.

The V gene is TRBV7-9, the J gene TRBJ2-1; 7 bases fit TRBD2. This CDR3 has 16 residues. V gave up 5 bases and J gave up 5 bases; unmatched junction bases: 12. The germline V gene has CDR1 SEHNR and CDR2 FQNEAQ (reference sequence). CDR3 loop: CASSPEAGSGNNEQFF. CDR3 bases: TGTGCCAGCAGCCCCGAAGCGGGGTCGGGGAACAATGAGCAGTTCTTC.

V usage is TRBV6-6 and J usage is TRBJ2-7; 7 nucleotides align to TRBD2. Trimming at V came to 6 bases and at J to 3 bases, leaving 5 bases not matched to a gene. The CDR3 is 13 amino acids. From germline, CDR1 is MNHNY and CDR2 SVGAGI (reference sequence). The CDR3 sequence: CASRVAGVYEQYF. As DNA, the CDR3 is TGTGCCAGCAGGGTGGCGGGAGTCTACGAGCAGTACTTC.

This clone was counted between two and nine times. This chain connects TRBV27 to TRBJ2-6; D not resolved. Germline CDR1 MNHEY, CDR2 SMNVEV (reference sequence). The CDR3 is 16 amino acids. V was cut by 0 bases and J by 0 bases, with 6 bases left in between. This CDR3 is CASSLSPLSGANVLTF. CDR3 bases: TGTGCCAGCAGTTTATCACCTCTCTCTGGGGCCAACGTCCTGACTTTC.

CDR3 nucleotides: TGTGCCAGTAAAGGGGTAGCGGGAGACGAGCAGTACTTC. It codes for CASKGVAGDEQYF. V gene TRBV30 combines with J gene TRBJ2-7; TRBD2 aligns across 9 bases. The ends lost 8 bases at V and 5 bases at J; junction bases unmatched: 10. The germline V gene has CDR1 GTSNPN and CDR2 SVGIG (reference sequence). This CDR3 is 13 amino acids long.

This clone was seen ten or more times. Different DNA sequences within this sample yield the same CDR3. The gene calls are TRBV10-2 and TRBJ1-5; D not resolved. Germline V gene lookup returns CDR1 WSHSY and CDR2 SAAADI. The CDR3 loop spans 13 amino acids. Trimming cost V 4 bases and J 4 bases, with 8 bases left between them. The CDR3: CASSGQGNQPQHF. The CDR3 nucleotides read TGCGCCAGCAGTGGACAAGGAAATCAGCCCCAGCATTTT.

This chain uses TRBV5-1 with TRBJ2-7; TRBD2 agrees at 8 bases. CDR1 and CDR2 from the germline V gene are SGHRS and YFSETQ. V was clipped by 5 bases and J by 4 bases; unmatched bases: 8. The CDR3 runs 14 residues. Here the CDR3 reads CASSPTSGPYEQYF. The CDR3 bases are TGCGCCAGCAGTCCCACTAGCGGACCTTACGAGCAGTACTTC.

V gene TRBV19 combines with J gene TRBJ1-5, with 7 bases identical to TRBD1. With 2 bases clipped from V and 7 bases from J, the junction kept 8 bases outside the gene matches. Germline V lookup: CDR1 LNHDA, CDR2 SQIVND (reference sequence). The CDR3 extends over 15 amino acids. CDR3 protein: CASSIIAGGGQPQHF. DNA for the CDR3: TGTGCCAGTAGTATAATCGCAGGGGGTGGCCAGCCCCAGCATTTT.

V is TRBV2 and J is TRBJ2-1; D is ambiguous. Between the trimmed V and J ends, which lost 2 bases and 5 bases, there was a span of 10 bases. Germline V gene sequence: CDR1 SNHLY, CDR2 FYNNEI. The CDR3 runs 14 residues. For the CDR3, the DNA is TGTGCCAGCAGTGAACGGCAGATCCACAATGAGCAGTTCTTC. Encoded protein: CASSERQIHNEQFF.

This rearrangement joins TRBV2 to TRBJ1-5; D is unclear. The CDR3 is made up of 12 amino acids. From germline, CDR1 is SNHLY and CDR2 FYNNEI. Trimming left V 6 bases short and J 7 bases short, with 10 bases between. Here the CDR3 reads CASSYGNQPQHF. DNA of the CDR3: TGTGCCAGCAGCTACGGGAACCAGCCCCAGCATTTT.

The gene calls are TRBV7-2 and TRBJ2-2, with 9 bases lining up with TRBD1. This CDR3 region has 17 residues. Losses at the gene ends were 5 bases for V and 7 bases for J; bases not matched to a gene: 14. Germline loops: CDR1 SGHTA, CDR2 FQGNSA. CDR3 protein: CASSPDWGTGWLGELFF. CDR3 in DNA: TGTGCCAGCAGCCCAGATTGGGGGACAGGGTGGCTCGGGGAGCTGTTTTTT.

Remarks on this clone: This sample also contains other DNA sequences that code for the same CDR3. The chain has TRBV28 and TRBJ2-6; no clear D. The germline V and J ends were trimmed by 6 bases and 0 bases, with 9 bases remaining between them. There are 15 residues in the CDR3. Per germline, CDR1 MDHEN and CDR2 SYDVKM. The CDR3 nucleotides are TGTGCCAGCAGCCGGCCGGGCTCTGGGGCCAACGTCCTGACTTTC. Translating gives CASSRPGSGANVLTF. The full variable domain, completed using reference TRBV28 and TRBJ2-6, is DVKVTQSSRYLVKRTGEKVFLECVQDMDHENMFWYRQDPGLGLRLIYFSYDVKMKEKGDIPEGYSVSREKKERFSLILESASTNQTSMYLCASSRPGSGANVLTFGAGSRLTVL.

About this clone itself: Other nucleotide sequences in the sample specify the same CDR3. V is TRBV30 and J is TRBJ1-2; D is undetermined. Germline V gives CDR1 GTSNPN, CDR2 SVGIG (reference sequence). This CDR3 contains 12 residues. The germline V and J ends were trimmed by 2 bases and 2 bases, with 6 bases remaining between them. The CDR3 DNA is TGTGCCTGGAGTCTAGGGAACTATGGCTACACCTTC. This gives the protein CAWSLGNYGYTF.

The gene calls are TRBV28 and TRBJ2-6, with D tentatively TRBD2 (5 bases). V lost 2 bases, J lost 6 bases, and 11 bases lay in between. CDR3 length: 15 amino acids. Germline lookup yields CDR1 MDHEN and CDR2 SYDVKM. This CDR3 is CASSLRGSKANVLTF. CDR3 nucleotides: TGTGCCAGCAGTTTACGGGGATCTAAGGCCAACGTCCTGACTTTC.

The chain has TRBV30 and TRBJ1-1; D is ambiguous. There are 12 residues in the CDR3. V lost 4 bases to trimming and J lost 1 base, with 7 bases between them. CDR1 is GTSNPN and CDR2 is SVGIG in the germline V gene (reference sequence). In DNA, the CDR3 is TGTGCCTGGAAGCCCCGGAACACTGAAGCTTTCTTT. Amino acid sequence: CAWKPRNTEAFF. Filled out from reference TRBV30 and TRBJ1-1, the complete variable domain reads SQTIHQWPATLVQPVGSPLSLECTVEGTSNPNLYWYRQAAGRGLQLLFYSVGIGQISSEVPQNLSASRPQDRQFILSSKKLLLSDSGFYLCAWKPRNTEAFFGQGTRLTVV.